The clone carrying this T cell receptor (beta chain) has more than one count but fewer than ten. The data were taken from a study of regulatory T cells in long-lasting Graves disease. Time point here: newly diagnosed GD, antithyroid drugs for less than 3 months. The TCR library was prepared using RNA isolated from PBMCs. Arm-PCR with iRepertoire HTBI primers amplified the CDR3 regions for these TCR beta libraries. TCRdb recomputed calls from the multiplex PCR reads with MiXCR, one row per CDR3 protein. The sample records approximately 540,000 distinct CDR3 sequences, around 12% being singletons. These data were also reused for a study on T cells in Graves' hyperthyroidism and ophthalmopathy.

Material: peripheral blood mononuclear cells (PBMCs), obtained at new diagnosis, from a patient treated with antithyroid drugs. The clonotype originates from a woman aged 25 to 45 with Graves disease.

CDR3: CATEGDRGFTRAFF. The CDR3 DNA sequence: TGTGCCACCGAAGGAGACAGGGGATTTACCCGAGCTTTCTTT. The chain has TRBV28 and TRBJ1-1, with 8 bases that match TRBD1. The junction had 17 bases not matched to a gene; V was cut back by 10 bases and J by 10 bases. There are 14 residues in the CDR3. Looked up from germline, CDR1 is MDHEN and CDR2 is SYDVKM.